The clone carrying this T cell receptor beta chain was observed a handful of times. These data are taken from a study of blood T cell repertoires in COVID-19. Germline V gives CDR1 WSHSY, CDR2 SAAADI. Trimming cost V 0 bases and J 4 bases; bases outside gene matches: 11. The CDR3 runs 19 residues. TCRdb keeps only in-frame clones here, not all; method: immunoSEQ multiplex PCR. Of 100,000 to 150,000 clones in the sample, around 88% were seen once. The sequencing sample was made of peripheral blood. The sequence came from a woman between 50 and 59 years old with active or convalescent COVID-19. The chain couples TRBV10-2 to TRBJ2-1, with 11 nucleotides matching TRBD2. The CDR3 reads CASSESIIAGGGPYNEQFF. For the CDR3, the DNA is TGCGCCAGCAGTGAGTCGATTATAGCGGGAGGGGGCCCTTACAATGAGCAGTTCTTC.